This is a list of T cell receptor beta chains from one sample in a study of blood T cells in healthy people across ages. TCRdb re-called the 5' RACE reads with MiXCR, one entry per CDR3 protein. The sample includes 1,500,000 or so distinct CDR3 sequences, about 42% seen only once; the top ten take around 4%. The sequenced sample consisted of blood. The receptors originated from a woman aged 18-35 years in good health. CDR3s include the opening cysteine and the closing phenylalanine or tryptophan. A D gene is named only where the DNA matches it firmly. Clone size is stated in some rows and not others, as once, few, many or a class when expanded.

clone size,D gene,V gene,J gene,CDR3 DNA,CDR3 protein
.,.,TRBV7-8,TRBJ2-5,TGTGCCAGCAGCTCCTATTTTCCGGGGGTACCCCAAGAGACCCAGTACTTC,CASSSYFPGVPQETQYF
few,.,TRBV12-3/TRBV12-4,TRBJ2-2,TGTGCCAGTCAGGAACGGGTAAACACCGGGGAGCTGTTTTTT,CASQERVNTGELFF
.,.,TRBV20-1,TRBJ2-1,TGCAGTGCTAGTAAAGGAAGCTCCTACAATGAGCAGTTCTTC,CSASKGSSYNEQFF
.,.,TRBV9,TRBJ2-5,TGTGCCAGCAGCGTAGCTAGCCTAGGAGAGACCCAGTACTTC,CASSVASLGETQYF
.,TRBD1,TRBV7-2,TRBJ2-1,TGTGCCAGCAGCTCCGACAGGGTTCTATACAATGAGCAGTTCTTC,CASSSDRVLYNEQFF
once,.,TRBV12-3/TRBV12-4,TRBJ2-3,TGTGCCAGCAGTTTTCTGGGGTATGGCACAGATACGCAGTATTTT,CASSFLGYGTDTQYF
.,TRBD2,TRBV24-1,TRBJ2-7,TGTGCCACCAGTGATTTGACTAGCGGAGTAACCTACGAGCAGTGCTTC,CATSDLTSGVTYEQCF
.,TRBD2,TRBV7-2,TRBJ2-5,TGTGCCAGCAGCTTACTCGGCGGGAGTTCAAATGAGCAGTACTTC,CASSLLGGSSNEQYF
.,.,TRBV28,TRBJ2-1,TGTGCCAGCAGTTTTAGCTCGGCAGGGGAGAATGAGCAGTTCTTC,CASSFSSAGENEQFF
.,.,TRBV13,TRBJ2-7,TGTGCCAGCAGCGCAGGACAGCCAAGCTCCTACGAGCAGTACTTC,CASSAGQPSSYEQYF
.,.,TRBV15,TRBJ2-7,TGTGCCACCAGCAGAGATGGGCAGGGCCCGAGCTCCTACGAGCAGTACTTC,CATSRDGQGPSSYEQYF
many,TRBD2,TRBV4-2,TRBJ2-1,TGTGCCAGCAGCCAGCTTTCGGGACTAGCGGGAGCGAGCTCCTACAATGAGCAGTTCTTC,CASSQLSGLAGASSYNEQFF
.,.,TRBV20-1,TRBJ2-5,TGCAGTGCTAGAGATAGTATAGCCCAAGAGACCCAGTACTTC,CSARDSIAQETQYF
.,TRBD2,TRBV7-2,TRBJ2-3,TGTGCCAGCAGCTTAAAGTTCACTAGCGGGAGTGGAGATACGCAGTATTTT,CASSLKFTSGSGDTQYF
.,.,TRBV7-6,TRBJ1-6,TGTGCCAGCAGCTTGACCCCCGTCGGGGCAAATAATTCACCCCTCCACTTT,CASSLTPVGANNSPLHF
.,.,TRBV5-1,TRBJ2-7,TGCGCCAGCAGCGTGATCTCCAGCTCCTACGAGCAGTACTTC,CASSVISSSYEQYF
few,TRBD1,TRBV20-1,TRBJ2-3,TGCAGTGCTAGAGACCGGACAGGGGTTTTAAAAGATACGCAGTATTTT,CSARDRTGVLKDTQYF
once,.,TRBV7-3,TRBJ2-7,TGTGCCAGCAGCCCCGAAGTCGACAGGAGTTACGAGCAGTACTTC,CASSPEVDRSYEQYF
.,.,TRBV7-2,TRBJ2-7,TGTGCCAGCAGCTTAGTAATTCGTTACGAGCAGTACTTC,CASSLVIRYEQYF
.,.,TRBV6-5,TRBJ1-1,TGTGCCAGCAAACGAGCAACTGAAGCTTTCTTT,CASKRATEAFF
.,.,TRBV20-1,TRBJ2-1,TGCAGTGCTAGAGTCCGGCGGTTCAATGAGCAGTTCTTC,CSARVRRFNEQFF
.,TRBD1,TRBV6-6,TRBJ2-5,TGTGCCAGCAGTCACCCCGGACAGGGAGAAGAGACCCAGTACTTC,CASSHPGQGEETQYF
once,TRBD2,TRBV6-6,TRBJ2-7,TGTGCCAGCAGTCGCGCCGGGACTAGATCCTACAATGAGCAGTACTTC,CASSRAGTRSYNEQYF
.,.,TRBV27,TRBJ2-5,TGTGCCAGCAGTTTTGGTCACTCCTACAATGAGCAGTACTTC,CASSFGHSYNEQYF
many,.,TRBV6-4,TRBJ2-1,TGTGCCAGCAGTGACTCAGGGTACAATGAGCAGTTCTTC,CASSDSGYNEQFF
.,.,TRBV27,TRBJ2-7,TGTGCCAGCTCTGAGCGAAGAGCCTACGAGCAGTACTTC,CASSERRAYEQYF